This T cell receptor (beta chain) was observed in a study of early T cells in non-severe SARS-CoV-2 infection. Study details: Chains stayed unpaired after sequencing of bulk RNA from unsorted whole blood. Study-level results: Matching with VDJdb favored anti-spike CD8 responses (missing private and CD4 specificities).

This clonotype has at least ten counts. What it binds is not known. The library protocol tagged individual cDNA molecules with unique molecular identifiers. TCRdb re-derived calls from the 5' RACE reads in MiXCR, one entry per CDR3 protein. The sample carries 35,000 to 40,000 distinct CDR3 sequences, 9.9% recorded once. The V and J ends lost 4 bases and 4 bases respectively, with 17 bases between them. CDR1 is SGDLS and CDR2 is YYNGEE in the germline V gene. This CDR3 is 16 amino acids long. This sequence originates from an adult who was a healthcare worker with PCR-confirmed SARS-CoV-2 infection or an uninfected control (not recorded which). The rearrangement joins TRBV9 to TRBJ2-2; TRBD2 is a possible D gene (5 bases). Sequenced material: whole blood. This CDR3 is CASSPSRGIFTGELFF. CDR3 coding DNA: TGTGCCAGCAGCCCCTCACGAGGGATCTTCACCGGGGAGCTGTTTTTT.